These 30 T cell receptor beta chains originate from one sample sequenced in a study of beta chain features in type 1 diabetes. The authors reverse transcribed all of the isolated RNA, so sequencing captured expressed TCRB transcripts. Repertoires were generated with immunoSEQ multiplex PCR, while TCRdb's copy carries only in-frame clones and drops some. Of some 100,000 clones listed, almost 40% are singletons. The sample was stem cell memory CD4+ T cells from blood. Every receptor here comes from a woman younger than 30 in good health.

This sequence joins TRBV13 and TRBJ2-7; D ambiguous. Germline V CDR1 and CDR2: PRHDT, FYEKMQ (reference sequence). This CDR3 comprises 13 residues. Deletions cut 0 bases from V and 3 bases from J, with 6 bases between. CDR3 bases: TGTGCCAGCAGCTTAGGGCGGTTCTACGAGCAGTACTTC. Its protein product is CASSLGRFYEQYF.

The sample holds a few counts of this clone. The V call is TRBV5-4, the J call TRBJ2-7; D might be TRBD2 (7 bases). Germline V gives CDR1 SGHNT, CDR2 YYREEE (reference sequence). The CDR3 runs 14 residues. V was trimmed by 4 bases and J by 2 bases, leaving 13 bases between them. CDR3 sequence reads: CASSLQGGTYEQYF. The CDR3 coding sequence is TGTGCCAGCAGCCTACAGGGAGGGACCTACGAGCAGTACTTC.

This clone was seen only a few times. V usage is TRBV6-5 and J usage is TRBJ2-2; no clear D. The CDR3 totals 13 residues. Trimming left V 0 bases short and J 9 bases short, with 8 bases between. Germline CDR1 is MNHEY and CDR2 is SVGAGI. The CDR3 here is CASSYSYSRELFF. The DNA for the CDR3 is TGTGCCAGCAGTTACTCGTACTCCAGGGAGCTGTTTTTT.

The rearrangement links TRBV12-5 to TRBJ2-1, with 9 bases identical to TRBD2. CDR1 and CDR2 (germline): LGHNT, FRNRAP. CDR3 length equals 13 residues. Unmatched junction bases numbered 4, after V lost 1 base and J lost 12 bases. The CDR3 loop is CASGLALAGVQFF. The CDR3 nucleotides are TGTGCTAGTGGTTTGGCCTTAGCGGGAGTGCAGTTCTTC. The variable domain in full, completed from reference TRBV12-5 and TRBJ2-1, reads DARVTQTPRHKVTEMGQEVTMRCQPILGHNTVFWYRQTMMQGLELLAYFRNRAPLDDSGMPKDRFSAEMPDATLATLKIQPSEPRDSAVYFCASGLALAGVQFFGPGTRLTVL.

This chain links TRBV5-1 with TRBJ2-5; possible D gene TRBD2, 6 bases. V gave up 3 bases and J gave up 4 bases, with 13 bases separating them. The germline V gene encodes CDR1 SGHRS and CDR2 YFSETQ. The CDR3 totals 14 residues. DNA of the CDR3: TGCGCCAGCAGCTCAGGAGGGGTTGGAGAGACCCAGTACTTC. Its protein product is CASSSGGVGETQYF.

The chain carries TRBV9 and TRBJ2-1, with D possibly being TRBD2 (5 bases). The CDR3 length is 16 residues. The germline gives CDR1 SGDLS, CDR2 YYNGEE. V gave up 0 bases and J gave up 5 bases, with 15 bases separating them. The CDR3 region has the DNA TGTGCCAGCAGCGTAGGAAGTCGGGAAAGTGACAATGAGCAGTTCTTC. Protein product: CASSVGSRESDNEQFF.

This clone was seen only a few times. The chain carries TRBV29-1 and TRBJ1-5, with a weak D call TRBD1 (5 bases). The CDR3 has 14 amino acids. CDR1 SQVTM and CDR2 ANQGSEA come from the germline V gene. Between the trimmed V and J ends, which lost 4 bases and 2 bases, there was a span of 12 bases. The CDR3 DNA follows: TGCAGCGTTGGCCAGGGCTTTGGCAATCAGCCCCAGCATTTT. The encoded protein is CSVGQGFGNQPQHF.

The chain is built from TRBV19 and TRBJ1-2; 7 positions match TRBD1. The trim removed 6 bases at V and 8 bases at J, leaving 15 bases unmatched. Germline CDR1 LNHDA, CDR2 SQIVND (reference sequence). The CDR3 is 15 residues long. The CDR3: CASSRNPDRIGGYTF. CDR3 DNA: TGTGCCAGTAGCAGAAACCCGGACAGGATAGGCGGCTACACCTTC.

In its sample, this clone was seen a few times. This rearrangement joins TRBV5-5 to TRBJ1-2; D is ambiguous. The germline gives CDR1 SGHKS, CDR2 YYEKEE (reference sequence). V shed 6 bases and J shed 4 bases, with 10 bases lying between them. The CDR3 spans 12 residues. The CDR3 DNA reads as TGTGCCAGCACAAACGAGAGCTATGGCTACACCTTC. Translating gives CASTNESYGYTF.

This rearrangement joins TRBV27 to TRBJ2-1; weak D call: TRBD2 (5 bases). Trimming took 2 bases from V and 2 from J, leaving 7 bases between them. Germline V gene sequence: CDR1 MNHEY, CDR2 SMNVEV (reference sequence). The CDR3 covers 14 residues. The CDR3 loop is CASSLEGTYNEQFF. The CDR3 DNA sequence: TGTGCCAGCAGTTTAGAGGGTACCTACAATGAGCAGTTCTTC.

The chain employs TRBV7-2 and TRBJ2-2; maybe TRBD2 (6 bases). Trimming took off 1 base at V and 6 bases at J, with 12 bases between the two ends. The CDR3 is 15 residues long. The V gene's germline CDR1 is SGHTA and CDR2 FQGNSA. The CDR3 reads CASSLVRGRSGELFF. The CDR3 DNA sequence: TGTGCCAGCAGCTTAGTACGGGGGAGGTCCGGGGAGCTGTTTTTT.

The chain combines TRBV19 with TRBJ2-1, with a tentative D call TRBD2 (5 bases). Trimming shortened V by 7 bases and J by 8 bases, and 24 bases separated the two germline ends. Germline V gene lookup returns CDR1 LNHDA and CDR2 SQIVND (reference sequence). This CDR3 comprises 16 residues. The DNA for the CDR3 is TGTGCCAGTACCCCCTCACGGGCCTCGGGGAGATATGAGCAGTTCTTC. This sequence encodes CASTPSRASGRYEQFF. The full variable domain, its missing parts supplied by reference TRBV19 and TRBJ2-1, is DGGITQSPKYLFRKEGQNVTLSCEQNLNHDAMYWYRQDPGQGLRLIYYSQIVNDFQKGDIAEGYSVSREKKESFPLTVTSAQKNPTAFYLCASTPSRASGRYEQFFGPGTRLTVL.

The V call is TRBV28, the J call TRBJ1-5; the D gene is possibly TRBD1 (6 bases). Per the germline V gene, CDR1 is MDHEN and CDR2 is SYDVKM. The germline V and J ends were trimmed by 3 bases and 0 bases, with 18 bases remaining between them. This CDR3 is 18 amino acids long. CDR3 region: CASSFLAGAIYSNQPQHF. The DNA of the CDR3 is TGTGCCAGCAGTTTCTTGGCAGGGGCTATCTATAGCAATCAGCCCCAGCATTTT.

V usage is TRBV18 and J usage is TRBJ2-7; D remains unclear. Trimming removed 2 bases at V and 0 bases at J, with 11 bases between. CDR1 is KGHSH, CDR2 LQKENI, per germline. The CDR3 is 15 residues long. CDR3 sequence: CASSPEAVYSYEQYF. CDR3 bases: TGTGCCAGCTCACCAGAGGCGGTATACTCCTACGAGCAGTACTTC.

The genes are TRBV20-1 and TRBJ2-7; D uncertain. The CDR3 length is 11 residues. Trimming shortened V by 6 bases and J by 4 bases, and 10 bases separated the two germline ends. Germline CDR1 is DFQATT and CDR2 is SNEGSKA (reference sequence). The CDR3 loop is CSALESYEQYF. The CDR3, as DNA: TGCAGTGCCCTGGAGAGTTACGAGCAGTACTTC.

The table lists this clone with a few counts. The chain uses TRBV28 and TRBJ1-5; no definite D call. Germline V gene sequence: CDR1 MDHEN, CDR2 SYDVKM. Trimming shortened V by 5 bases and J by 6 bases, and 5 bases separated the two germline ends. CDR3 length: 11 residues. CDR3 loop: CASSTRQPQHF. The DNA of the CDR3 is TGTGCCAGCAGTACACGTCAGCCCCAGCATTTT.

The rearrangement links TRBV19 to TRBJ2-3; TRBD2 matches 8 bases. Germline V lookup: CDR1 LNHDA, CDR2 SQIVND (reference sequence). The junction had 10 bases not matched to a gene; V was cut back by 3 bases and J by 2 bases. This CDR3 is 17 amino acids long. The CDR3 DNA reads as TGTGCCAGTAGTATGCTTTCACTAGCGGACAACACAGATACGCAGTATTTT. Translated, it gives CASSMLSLADNTDTQYF.

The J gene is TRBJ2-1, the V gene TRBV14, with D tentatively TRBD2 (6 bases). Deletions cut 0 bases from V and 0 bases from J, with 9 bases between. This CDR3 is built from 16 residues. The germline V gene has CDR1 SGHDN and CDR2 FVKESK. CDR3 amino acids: CASSQESGSSYNEQFF. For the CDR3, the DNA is TGTGCCAGCAGCCAAGAGTCCGGGAGCTCCTACAATGAGCAGTTCTTC.

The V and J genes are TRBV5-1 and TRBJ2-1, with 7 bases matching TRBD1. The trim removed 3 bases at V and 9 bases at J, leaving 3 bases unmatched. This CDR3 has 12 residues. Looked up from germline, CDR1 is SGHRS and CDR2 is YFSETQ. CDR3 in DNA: TGCGCCAGCAGCTCCCACAGGGGTGAGCAGTTCTTC. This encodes CASSSHRGEQFF.

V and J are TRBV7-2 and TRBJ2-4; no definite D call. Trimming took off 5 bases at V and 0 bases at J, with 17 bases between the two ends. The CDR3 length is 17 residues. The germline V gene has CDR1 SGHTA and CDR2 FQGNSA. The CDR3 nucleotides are TGTGCCAGCAGCCCTATCGGTGTCAGGCTAGCCAAAAACATTCAGTACTTC. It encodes CASSPIGVRLAKNIQYF.

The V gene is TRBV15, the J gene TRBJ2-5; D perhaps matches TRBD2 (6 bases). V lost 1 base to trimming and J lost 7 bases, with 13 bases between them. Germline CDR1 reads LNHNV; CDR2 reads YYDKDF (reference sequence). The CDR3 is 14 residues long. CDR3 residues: CATSRARLEGTQYF. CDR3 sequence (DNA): TGTGCCACCAGCAGAGCCCGACTAGAGGGGACCCAGTACTTC.

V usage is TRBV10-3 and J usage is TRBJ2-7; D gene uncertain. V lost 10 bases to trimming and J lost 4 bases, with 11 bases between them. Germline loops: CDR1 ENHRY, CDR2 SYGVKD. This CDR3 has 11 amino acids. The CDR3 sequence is CATSPVYEQYF. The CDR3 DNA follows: TGTGCCACCTCACCGGTATACGAGCAGTACTTC.

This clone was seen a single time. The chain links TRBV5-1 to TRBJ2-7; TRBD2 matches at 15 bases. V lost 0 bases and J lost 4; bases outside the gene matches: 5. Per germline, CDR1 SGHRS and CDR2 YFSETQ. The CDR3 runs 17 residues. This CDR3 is CASSLGGLAGGGYEQYF. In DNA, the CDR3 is TGCGCCAGCAGCTTGGGGGGACTAGCGGGAGGCGGATACGAGCAGTACTTC.

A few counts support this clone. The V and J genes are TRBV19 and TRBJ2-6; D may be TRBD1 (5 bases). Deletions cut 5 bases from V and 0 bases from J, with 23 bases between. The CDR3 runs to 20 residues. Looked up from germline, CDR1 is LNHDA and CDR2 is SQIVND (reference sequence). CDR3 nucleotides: TGTGCCAGTAGTCTAGGTGGCCCGCGACAGCCCTCCTCTGGGGCCAACGTCCTGACTTTC. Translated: CASSLGGPRQPSSGANVLTF. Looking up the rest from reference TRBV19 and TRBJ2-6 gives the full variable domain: DGGITQSPKYLFRKEGQNVTLSCEQNLNHDAMYWYRQDPGQGLRLIYYSQIVNDFQKGDIAEGYSVSREKKESFPLTVTSAQKNPTAFYLCASSLGGPRQPSSGANVLTFGAGSRLTVL.

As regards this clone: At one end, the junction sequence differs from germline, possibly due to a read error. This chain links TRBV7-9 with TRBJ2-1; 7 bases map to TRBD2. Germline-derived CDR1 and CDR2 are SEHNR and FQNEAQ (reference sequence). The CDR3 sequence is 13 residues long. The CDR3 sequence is CASSLNSGGSILF. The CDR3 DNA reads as TGTGCCAGCAGCCTCAACAGTGGCGGGAGCATACTCTTC.

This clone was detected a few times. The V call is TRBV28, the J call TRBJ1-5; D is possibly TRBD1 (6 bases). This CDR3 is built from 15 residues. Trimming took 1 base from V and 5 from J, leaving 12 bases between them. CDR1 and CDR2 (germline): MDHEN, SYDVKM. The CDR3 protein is CASSLFQGQYQPQHF. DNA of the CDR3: TGTGCCAGCAGTTTATTCCAGGGGCAATATCAGCCCCAGCATTTT.

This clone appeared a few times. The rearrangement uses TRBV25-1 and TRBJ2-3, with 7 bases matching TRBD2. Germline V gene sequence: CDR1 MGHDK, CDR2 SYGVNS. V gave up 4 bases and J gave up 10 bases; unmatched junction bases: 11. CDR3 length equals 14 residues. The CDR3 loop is CASSGNPGLKSQYF. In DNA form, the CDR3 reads TGTGCCAGCAGTGGAAACCCGGGACTAAAATCGCAGTATTTT.

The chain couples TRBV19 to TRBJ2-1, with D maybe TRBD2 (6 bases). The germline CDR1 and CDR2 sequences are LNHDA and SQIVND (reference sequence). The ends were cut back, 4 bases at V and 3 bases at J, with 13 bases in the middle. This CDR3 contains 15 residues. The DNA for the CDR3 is TGTGCCAGTAGTACCCCCGGGACTCTCTACAATGAGCAGTTCTTC. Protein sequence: CASSTPGTLYNEQFF.

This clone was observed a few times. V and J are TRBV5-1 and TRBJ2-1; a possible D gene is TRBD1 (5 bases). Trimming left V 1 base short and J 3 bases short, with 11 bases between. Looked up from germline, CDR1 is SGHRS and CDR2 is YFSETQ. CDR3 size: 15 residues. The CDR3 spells CASSLRKGLYNEQFF. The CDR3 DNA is TGCGCCAGCAGCTTGAGGAAGGGGCTCTACAATGAGCAGTTCTTC.

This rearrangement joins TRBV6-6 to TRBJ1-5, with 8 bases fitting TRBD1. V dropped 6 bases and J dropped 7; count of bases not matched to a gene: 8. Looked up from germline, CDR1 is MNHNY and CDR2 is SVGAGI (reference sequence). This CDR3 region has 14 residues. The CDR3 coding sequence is TGTGCCAGCAGAGCAGACAGGGGTGGACAGCCCCAGCATTTT. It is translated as CASRADRGGQPQHF.